The clone carrying this TCR beta chain was counted once. Profiling relied on immunoSEQ multiplex PCR, and the TCRdb table lists in-frame clones only, not all of them. The sample contains 70,000 to 75,000 clones, less than 95% of which appear only once. The sample comes from a study of control samples from healthy donors and cancer patients. The sample consisted of blood. The receptor comes from a woman aged 25 to 39 in good health.

The CDR3: CASSSLLRGETQYF. CDR3 DNA sequence: TGTGCCAGCAGCTCTCTCCTGAGAGGAGAGACCCAGTACTTC. The V gene is TRBV7-2, the J gene TRBJ2-5; no clear D gene. The V gene lost 4 bases and the J gene lost 4 bases, with 13 bases spanning the gap. CDR1 is SGHTA and CDR2 is FQGNSA in the germline V gene. The CDR3 is 14 amino acids.